This TCR beta chain was captured by sequencing in a study of identical twins. TCRdb re-called the 5' RACE reads with MiXCR, one entry per CDR3 protein. The table includes fewer than 650,000 distinct CDR3 sequences, 7.5% to 10% detected once. Germline-derived CDR1 and CDR2 are SGHAT and FQNNGV. The germline V and J ends were trimmed by 0 bases and 3 bases, with 14 bases remaining between them. This CDR3 region has 16 residues. This sample was shared with a second study, whose subject was yellow fever vaccine responses in identical twins.

This sequence was found in a woman under 30 in good health. Sample: PBMCs. The V call is TRBV11-2, the J call TRBJ2-5; maybe TRBD2 (6 bases). CDR3 region: CASSLETVWGEETQYF. Here the CDR3 DNA reads TGTGCCAGCAGCTTAGAGACAGTCTGGGGGGAAGAGACCCAGTACTTC. Filled out from reference TRBV11-2 and TRBJ2-5, the complete variable domain reads EAGVAQSPRYKIIEKRQSVAFWCNPISGHATLYWYQQILGQGPKLLIQFQNNGVVDDSQLPKDRFSAERLKGVDSTLKIQPAKLEDSAVYLCASSLETVWGEETQYFGPGTRLLVL.